What follows are 5 T cell receptor beta chains derived from one specimen sequenced in a study of shared clonotypes between healthy human individuals. The table came from immunoSEQ multiplex PCR; TCRdb's copy has only in-frame clones and leaves some out. Altogether about 2 million clones are present, around 95% being singletons, with the ten largest covering 0.13%. The specimen sequenced was naive CD4+ T cells sorted from blood. The subset was: CD45RA+ positively selected. These receptor sequences come from a man aged 18 to 29 in good health.

The rearrangement joins TRBV6-5 to TRBJ1-1, with D unclear. Germline V gene sequence: CDR1 MNHEY, CDR2 SVGAGI. Trimming stripped 5 bases from V and 4 bases from J, with 8 bases between. There are 12 residues in the CDR3. The CDR3 region is CASSPGGTEAFF. DNA of the CDR3: TGTGCCAGCAGTCCGGGTGGCACTGAAGCTTTCTTT.

J is TRBJ1-1 and V is TRBV5-6; TRBD1 aligns across 10 bases. The CDR3 is 16 amino acids. V lost 4 bases to trimming and J lost 3 bases; unmatched junction nucleotides: 9. The germline V gene has CDR1 SGHDT and CDR2 YYEEEE. The CDR3 DNA is TGTGCCAGCAGCCCACTCGGGACAGGGGTCGACACTGAAGCTTTCTTT. Protein product: CASSPLGTGVDTEAFF.

With regard to this clone: Other nucleotide sequences in the sample specify the same CDR3. The chain carries TRBV5-1 and TRBJ2-3; a possible D gene is TRBD2 (6 bases). Germline V CDR1 and CDR2: SGHRS, YFSETQ. V was trimmed by 2 bases and J by 0 bases, leaving 10 bases between them. The CDR3 length is 15 residues. The CDR3 region has the DNA TGCGCCAGCAGCTTAGTGGGAGGTAGCACAGATACGCAGTATTTT. Translated, it gives CASSLVGGSTDTQYF.

The V call is TRBV19, the J call TRBJ2-7, with TRBD2 identical over 8 bases. The length of the CDR3 is 16 residues. V lost 4 bases and J lost 0; bases outside the gene matches: 8. Germline V CDR1 and CDR2: LNHDA, SQIVND (reference sequence). The CDR3 DNA sequence: TGTGCCAGTAGTACAGCCGGGACTAGGAGCTCCTACGAGCAGTACTTC. It translates to CASSTAGTRSSYEQYF.

This rearrangement joins TRBV6-6 to TRBJ2-7, with D possibly matching TRBD1 (5 bases). V lost 5 bases and J lost 6, with 20 bases in between. The V gene's germline CDR1 is MNHNY and CDR2 SVGAGI (reference sequence). The CDR3 has 15 amino acids. The CDR3 protein is CASSQEGLGLGEQYF. The CDR3 region has the DNA TGTGCCAGCAGTCAGGAAGGGTTGGGGCTTGGCGAGCAGTACTTC.